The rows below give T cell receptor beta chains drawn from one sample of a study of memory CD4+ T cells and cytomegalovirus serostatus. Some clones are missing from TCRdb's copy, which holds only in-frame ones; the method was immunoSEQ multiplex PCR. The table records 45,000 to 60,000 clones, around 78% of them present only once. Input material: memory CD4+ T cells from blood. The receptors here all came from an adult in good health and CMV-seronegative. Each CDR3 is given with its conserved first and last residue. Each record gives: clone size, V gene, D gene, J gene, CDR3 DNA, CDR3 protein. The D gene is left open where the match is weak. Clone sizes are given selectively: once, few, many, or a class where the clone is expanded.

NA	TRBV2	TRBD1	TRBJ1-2	TGTGCCAGCAGTACTCCCGGGACAGGGGACGGCTACACCTTC	CASSTPGTGDGYTF
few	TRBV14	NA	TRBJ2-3	TGTGCCAGCAGCCAAACCCGGAATACGCAGTATTTT	CASSQTRNTQYF
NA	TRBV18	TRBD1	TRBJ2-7	TGTGCCAGCTCACCAGGGACAGGAGCCTACGAGCAGTACTTC	CASSPGTGAYEQYF
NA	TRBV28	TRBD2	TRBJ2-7	TGTGCCAGCAGTTTAGGCCTAGCGGGACTCGAGCAGTACTTC	CASSLGLAGLEQYF
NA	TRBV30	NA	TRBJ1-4	TGTGCCTGGAGTGTATTCCAGGGTCGTAATAATGAAAAACTGTTTTTT	CAWSVFQGRNNEKLFF
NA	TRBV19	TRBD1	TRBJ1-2	TGTGCCAGTAGTATCAGGGGGCGCCCCTATGGCTACACCTTC	CASSIRGRPYGYTF
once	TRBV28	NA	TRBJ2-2	TGTGCCAGCAGTAAACAGGGTACCGGGGAGCTGTTTTTT	CASSKQGTGELFF
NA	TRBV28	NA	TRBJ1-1	TGTGCCAGCAGTGTCATATACCTCCAGAACACTGAAGCTTTCTTT	CASSVIYLQNTEAFF
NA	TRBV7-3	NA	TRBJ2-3	TGTGCCAGCAGTCCCCGGGGGAGAGGTACGCAGTATTTT	CASSPRGRGTQYF
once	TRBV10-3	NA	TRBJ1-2	TGTGCCATCAGTGAGTGGGGAAACCATGGCTACACCTTC	CAISEWGNHGYTF
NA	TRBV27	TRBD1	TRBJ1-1	TGTGCCAGCAGTTTGACGTCGGCAGGGGGGAACACTGAAGCTTTCTTT	CASSLTSAGGNTEAFF
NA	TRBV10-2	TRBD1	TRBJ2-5	TGCGCCAGCAGTGAAACAGGGGGCGTCTGGCAAGAGACCCAGTACTTC	CASSETGGVWQETQYF
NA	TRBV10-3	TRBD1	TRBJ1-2	TGTGCCATCAGTGAGTCGATTCTCCCTCGCCGGGACAGGAACTATGGCTACACCTTC	CAISESILPRRDRNYGYTF
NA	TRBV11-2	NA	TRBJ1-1	TGTGCCAGCAGCTTAGCCTTGAAAGGAACTGAAGCTTTCTTT	CASSLALKGTEAFF
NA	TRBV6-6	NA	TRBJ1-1	TGTGCCAGCAGTTACTCGAGGCAGGGGAACACTGAAGCTTTCTTT	CASSYSRQGNTEAFF
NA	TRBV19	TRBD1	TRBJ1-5	TGTGCCAGTAGTAACGGACAGGCCAATCAGCCCCAGCATTTT	CASSNGQANQPQHF
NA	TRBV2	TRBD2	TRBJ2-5	TGTGCCAGCAGGCTCCCCCTTAGCGGGAATACTGGCGAGACCCAGTACTTC	CASRLPLSGNTGETQYF
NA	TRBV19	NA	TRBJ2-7	TGTGCCAGTACCGATGACAGGCTCAACGAGCAGTACTTC	CASTDDRLNEQYF
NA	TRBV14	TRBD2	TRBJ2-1	TGTGCCAGCAGCCAAGTGGCGGGAGCGATATACAATGAGCAGTTCTTC	CASSQVAGAIYNEQFF
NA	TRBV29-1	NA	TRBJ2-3	TGCAGCGCCCAGGGAAACACAGATACGCAGTATTTT	CSAQGNTDTQYF
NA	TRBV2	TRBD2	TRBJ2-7	TGTGCCAGCAGTGAAGCCGGGACTAGCGCCTACGAGCAGTACTTC	CASSEAGTSAYEQYF
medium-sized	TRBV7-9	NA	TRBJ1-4	TGTGCCAGCAGCCCCCTAGGTTCGTCTTCCGAAAAACTGTTTTTT	CASSPLGSSSEKLFF
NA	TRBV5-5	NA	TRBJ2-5	TGTGCCAGCAGCTTGGGGGGATACAACCAAGAGACCCAGTACTTC	CASSLGGYNQETQYF
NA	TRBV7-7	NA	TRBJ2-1	TGTGCTAGCAGCATGACAGGCGGTTTTGGCCATGAGCAGTTCTTC	CASSMTGGFGHEQFF
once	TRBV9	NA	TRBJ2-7	TGTGCCAGCAGCGTAGCCCCCTACGAGCAGTACTTC	CASSVAPYEQYF
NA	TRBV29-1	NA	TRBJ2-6	TGCAGCGTTGGGGGCGAGTCTGGGGCCAACGTCCTGACTTTC	CSVGGESGANVLTF
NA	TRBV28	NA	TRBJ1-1	TGTGCCAGCACCAAAGGAGGTGCGAACACTGAAGCTTTCTTT	CASTKGGANTEAFF
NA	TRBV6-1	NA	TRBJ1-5	TGTGCCAGCAGTGAAGCCTCAGGGATAGGTCATCAGCCCCAGCATTTT	CASSEASGIGHQPQHF